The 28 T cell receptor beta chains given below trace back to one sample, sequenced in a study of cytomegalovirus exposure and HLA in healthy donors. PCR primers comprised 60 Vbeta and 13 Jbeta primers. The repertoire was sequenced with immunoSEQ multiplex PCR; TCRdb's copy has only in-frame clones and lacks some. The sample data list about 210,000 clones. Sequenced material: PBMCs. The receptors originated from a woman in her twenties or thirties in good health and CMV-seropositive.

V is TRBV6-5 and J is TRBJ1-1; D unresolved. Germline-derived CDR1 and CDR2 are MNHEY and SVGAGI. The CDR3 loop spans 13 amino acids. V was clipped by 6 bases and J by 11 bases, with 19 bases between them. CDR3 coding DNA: TGTGCCAGCAGGGAAGACACGTACAAGCGGGCTTTCTTT. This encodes CASREDTYKRAFF.

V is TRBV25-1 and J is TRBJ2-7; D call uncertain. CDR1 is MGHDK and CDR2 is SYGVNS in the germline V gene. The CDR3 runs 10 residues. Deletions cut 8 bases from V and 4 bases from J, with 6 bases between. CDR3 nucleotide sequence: TGTGCCAGCCGCGGTTACGAGCAGTACTTC. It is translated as CASRGYEQYF.

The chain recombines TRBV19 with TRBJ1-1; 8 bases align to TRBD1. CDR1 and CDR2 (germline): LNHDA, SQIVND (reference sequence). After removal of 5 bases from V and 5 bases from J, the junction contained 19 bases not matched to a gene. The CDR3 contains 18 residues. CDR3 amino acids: CASSPYTGQGGKRTEAFF. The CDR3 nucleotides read TGTGCCAGTAGTCCCTATACTGGACAGGGCGGGAAGAGGACTGAAGCTTTCTTT. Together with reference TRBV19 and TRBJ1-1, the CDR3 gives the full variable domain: DGGITQSPKYLFRKEGQNVTLSCEQNLNHDAMYWYRQDPGQGLRLIYYSQIVNDFQKGDIAEGYSVSREKKESFPLTVTSAQKNPTAFYLCASSPYTGQGGKRTEAFFGQGTRLTVV.

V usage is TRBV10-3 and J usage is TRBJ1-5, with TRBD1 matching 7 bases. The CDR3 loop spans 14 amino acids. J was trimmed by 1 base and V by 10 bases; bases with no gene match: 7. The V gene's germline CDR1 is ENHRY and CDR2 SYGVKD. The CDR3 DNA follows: TGTGCCACCGTACAGGGGTTGAGCAATCAGCCCCAGCATTTT. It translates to CATVQGLSNQPQHF.

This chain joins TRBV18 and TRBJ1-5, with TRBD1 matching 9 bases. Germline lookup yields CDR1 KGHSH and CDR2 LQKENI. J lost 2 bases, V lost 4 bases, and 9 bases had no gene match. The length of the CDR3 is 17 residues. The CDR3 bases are TGTGCCAGCTCACGACAGGGGGTGGTTTATGGCAATCAGCCCCAGCATTTT. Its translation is CASSRQGVVYGNQPQHF.

Here the CDR3 DNA reads TGTGCCAGCAGCCGGTGGGGACAGGGCTATGGCTACACCTTC. It yields the protein CASSRWGQGYGYTF. The chain links TRBV16 to TRBJ1-2; the match to TRBD1 covers 9 bases. With 4 bases clipped from V and 4 bases from J, the junction kept 4 bases outside the gene matches. The CDR3 runs 14 residues. The germline CDR1 and CDR2 sequences are KGHSY and FQNENV. The entire variable domain, with the rest obtained from reference TRBV16 and TRBJ1-2, is as follows: GEEVAQTPKHLVRGEGQKAKLYCAPIKGHSYVFWYQQVLKNEFKFLISFQNENVFDETGMPKERFSAKCLPNSPCSLEIQATKLEDSAVYFCASSRWGQGYGYTFGSGTRLTVV.

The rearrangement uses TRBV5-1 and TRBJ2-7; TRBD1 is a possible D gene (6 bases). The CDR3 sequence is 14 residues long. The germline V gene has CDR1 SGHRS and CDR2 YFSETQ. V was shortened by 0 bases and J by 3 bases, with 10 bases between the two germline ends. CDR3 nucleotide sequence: TGCGCCAGCAGCTTGGATGGACAGAACTACGAGCAGTACTTC. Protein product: CASSLDGQNYEQYF.

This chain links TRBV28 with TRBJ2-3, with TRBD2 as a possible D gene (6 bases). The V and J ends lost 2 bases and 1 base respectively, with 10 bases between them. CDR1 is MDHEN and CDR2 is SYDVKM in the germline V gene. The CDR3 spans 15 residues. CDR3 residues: CASSLTGVGTDTQYF. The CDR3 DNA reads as TGTGCCAGCAGTTTAACGGGAGTAGGCACAGATACGCAGTATTTT.

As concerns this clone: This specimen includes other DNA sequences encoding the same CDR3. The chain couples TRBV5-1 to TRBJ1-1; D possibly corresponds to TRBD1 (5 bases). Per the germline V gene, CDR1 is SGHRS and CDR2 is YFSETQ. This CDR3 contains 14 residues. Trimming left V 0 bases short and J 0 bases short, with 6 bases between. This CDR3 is CASSLAGMNTEAFF. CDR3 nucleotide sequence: TGCGCCAGCAGCTTGGCAGGGATGAACACTGAAGCTTTCTTT.

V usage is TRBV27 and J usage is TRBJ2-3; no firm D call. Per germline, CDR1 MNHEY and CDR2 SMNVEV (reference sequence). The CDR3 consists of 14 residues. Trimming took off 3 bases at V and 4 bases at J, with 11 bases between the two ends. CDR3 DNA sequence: TGTGCCAGCAGTTTTTACGGCCGGGCAGATACGCAGTATTTT. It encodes CASSFYGRADTQYF.

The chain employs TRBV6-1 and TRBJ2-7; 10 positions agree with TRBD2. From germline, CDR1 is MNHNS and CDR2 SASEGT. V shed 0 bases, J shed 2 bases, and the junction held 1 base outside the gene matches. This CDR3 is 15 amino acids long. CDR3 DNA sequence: TGTGCCAGCAGTGAAGCTAGCGGGGGGCCCTACGAGCAGTACTTC. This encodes CASSEASGGPYEQYF.

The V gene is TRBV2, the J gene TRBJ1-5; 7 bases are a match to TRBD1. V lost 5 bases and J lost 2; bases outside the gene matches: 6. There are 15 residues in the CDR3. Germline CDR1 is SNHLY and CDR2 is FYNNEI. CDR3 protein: CASSNRGTGNQPQHF. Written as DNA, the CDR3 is TGTGCCAGCAGTAATCGAGGGACAGGCAATCAGCCCCAGCATTTT.

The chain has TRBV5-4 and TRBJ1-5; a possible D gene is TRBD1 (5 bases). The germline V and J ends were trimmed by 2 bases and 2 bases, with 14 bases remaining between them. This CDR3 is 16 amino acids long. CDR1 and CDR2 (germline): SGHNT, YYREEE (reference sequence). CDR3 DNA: TGTGCCAGCAGCTTAGGAGGGGCGGGGGGCAATCAGCCCCAGCATTTT. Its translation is CASSLGGAGGNQPQHF.

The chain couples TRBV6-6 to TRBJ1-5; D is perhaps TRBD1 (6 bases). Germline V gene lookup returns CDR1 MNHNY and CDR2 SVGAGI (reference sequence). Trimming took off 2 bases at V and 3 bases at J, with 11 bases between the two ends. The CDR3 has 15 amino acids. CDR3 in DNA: TGTGCCAGCAGTTACCCCGGGACAATCAATCAGCCCCAGCATTTT. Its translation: CASSYPGTINQPQHF.

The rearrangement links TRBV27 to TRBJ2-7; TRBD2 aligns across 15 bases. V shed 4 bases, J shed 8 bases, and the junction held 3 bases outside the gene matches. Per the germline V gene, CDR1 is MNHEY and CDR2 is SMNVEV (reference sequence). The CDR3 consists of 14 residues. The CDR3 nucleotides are TGTGCCAGCAGTTCGGGACTAGCGGGAGGTCAGCAGTACTTC. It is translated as CASSSGLAGGQQYF.

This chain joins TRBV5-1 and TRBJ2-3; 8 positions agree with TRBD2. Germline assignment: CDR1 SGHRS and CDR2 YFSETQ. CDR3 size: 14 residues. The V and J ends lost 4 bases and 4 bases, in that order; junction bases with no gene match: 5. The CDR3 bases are TGCGCCAGCAGCCGCGCGACTAGCGCAGATACGCAGTATTTT. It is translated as CASSRATSADTQYF. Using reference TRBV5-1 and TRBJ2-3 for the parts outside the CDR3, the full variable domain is KAGVTQTPRYLIKTRGQQVTLSCSPISGHRSVSWYQQTPGQGLQFLFEYFSETQRNKGNFPGRFSGRQFSNSRSEMNVSTLELGDSALYLCASSRATSADTQYFGPGTRLTVL.

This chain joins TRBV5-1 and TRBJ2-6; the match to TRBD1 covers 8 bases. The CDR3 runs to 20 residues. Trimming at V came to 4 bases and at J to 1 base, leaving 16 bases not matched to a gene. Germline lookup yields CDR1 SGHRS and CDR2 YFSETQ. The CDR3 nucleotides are TGCGCCAGCAGCAAATTCCGAAACGGACAGGGACCATCTGGGGCCAACGTCCTGACTTTC. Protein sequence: CASSKFRNGQGPSGANVLTF.

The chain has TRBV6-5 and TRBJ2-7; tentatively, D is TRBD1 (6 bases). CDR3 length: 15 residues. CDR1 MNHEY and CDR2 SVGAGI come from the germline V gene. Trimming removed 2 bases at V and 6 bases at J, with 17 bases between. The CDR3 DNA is TGTGCCAGCAGTTACCTACCAGGGGCGACGGTCGAGCAGTACTTC. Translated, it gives CASSYLPGATVEQYF.

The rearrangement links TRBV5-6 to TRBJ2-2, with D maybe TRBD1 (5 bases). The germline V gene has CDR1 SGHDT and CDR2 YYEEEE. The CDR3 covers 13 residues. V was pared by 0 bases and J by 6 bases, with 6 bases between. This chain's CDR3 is CASSLVGPGELFF. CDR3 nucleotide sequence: TGTGCCAGCAGCTTGGTGGGGCCCGGGGAGCTGTTTTTT.

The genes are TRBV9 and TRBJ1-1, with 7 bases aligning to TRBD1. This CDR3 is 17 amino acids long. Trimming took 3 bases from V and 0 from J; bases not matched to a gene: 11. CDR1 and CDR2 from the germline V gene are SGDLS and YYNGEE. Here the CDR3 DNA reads TGTGCCAGCAGCGACTCGACAGGGTTGGGATTGAACACTGAAGCTTTCTTT. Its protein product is CASSDSTGLGLNTEAFF.

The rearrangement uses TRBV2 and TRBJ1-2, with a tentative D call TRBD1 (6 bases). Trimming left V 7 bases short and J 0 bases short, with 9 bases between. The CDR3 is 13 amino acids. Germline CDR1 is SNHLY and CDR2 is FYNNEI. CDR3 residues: CASKGDTNYGYTF. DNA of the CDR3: TGTGCCAGCAAGGGGGACACTAACTATGGCTACACCTTC.

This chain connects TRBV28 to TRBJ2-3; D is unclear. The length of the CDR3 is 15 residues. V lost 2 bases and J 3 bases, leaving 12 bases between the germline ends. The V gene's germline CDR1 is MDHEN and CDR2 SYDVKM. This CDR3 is CASSLNILVTDTQYF. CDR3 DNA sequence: TGTGCCAGCAGTTTAAATATCCTAGTGACAGATACGCAGTATTTT.

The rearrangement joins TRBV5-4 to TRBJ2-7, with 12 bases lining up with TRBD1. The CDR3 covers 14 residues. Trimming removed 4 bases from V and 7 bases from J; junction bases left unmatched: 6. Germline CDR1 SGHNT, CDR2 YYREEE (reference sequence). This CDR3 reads CASSPGQGAGEQYF. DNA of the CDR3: TGTGCCAGCAGCCCGGGACAGGGGGCTGGAGAGCAGTACTTC. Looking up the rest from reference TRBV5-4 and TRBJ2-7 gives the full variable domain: ETGVTQSPTHLIKTRGQQVTLRCSSQSGHNTVSWYQQALGQGPQFIFQYYREEENGRGNFPPRFSGLQFPNYSSELNVNALELDDSALYLCASSPGQGAGEQYFGPGTRLTVT.

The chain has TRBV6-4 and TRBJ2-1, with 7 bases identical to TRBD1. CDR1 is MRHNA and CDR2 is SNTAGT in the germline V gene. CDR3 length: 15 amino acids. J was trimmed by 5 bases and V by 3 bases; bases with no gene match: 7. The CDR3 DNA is TGTGCCAGCAGTGATTTTGACAGGGCACACAATGAGCAGTTCTTC. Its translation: CASSDFDRAHNEQFF.

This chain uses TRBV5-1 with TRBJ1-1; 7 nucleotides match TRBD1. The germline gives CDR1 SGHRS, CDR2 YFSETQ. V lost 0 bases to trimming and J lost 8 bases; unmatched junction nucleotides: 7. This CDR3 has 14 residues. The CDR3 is CASSLAQGVREAFF. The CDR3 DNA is TGCGCCAGCAGCTTGGCCCAGGGGGTAAGAGAAGCTTTCTTT.

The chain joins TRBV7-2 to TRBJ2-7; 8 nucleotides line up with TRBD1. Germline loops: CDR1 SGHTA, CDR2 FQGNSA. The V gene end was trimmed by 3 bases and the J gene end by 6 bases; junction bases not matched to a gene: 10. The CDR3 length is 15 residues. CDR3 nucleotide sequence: TGTGCCAGCAGCTTTGGACAGGGTGCGTCTCTCGAGCAGTACTTC. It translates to CASSFGQGASLEQYF.

DNA of the CDR3: TGTGCCAGCAGTGAATGGGCAGGGCAGGGCTACACCTTC. It encodes CASSEWAGQGYTF. The chain combines TRBV6-1 with TRBJ1-2; D is perhaps TRBD1 (5 bases). The CDR3 spans 13 residues. Deletions cut 2 bases from V and 8 bases from J, with 12 bases between. In germline, CDR1 is MNHNS, CDR2 SASEGT.

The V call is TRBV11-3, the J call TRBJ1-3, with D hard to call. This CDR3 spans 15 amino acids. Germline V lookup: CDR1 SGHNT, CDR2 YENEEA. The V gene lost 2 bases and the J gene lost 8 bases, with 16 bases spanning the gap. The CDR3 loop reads CASSLIRGGPDTIYF. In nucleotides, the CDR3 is TGTGCCAGCAGCTTAATACGCGGCGGTCCGGACACCATATATTTT.